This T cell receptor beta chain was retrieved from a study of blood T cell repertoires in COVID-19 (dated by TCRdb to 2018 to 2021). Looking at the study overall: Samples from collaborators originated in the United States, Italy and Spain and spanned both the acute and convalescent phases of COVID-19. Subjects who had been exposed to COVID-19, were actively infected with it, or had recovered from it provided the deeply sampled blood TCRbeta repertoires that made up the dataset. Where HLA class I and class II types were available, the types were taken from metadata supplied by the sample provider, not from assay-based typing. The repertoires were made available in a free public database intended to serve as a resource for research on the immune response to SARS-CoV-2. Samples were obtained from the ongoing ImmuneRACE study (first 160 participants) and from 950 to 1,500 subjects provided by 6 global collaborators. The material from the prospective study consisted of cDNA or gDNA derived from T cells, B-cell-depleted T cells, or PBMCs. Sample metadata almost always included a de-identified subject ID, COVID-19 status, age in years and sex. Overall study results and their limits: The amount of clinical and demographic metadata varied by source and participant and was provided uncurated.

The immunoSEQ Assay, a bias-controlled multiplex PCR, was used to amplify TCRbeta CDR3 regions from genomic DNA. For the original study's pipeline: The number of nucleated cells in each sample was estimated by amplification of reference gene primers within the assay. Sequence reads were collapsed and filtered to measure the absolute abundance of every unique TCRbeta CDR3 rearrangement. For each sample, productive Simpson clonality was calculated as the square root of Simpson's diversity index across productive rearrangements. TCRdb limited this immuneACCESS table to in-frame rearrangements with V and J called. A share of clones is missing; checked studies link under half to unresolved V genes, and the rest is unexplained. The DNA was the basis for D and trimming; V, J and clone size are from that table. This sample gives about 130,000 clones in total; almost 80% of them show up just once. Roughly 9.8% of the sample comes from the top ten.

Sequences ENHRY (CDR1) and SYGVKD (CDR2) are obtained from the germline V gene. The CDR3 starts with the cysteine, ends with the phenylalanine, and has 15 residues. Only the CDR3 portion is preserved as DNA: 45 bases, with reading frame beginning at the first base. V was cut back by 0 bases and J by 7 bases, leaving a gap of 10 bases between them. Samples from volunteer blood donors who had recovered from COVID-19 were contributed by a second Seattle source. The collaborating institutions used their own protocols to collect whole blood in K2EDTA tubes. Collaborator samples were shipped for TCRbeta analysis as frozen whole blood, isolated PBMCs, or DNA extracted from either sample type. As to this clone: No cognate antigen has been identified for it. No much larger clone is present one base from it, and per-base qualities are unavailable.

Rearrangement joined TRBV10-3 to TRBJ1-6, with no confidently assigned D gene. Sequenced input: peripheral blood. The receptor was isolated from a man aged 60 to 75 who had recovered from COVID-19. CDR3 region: CAISESGIANSPLHF. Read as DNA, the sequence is TGTGCCATCAGTGAGTCGGGCATTGCGAATTCACCCCTCCACTTT.